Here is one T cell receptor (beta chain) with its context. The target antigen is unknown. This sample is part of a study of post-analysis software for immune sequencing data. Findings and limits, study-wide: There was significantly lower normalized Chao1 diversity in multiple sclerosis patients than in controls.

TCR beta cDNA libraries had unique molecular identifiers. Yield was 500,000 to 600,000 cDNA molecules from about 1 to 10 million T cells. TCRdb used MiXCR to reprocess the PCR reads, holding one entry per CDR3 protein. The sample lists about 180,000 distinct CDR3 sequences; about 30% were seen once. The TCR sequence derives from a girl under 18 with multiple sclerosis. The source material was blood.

The CDR3 protein is CATDRDRDSYEQYF. The CDR3 nucleotides read TGTGCCACCGACCGGGACAGGGATTCCTACGAGCAGTACTTC. The rearrangement uses TRBV28 and TRBJ2-7; 9 bases map to TRBD1. V trimming: 10 bases; J trimming: 1 base; junction bases outside the gene matches: 8. The germline gives CDR1 MDHEN, CDR2 SYDVKM. The CDR3 loop spans 14 amino acids.